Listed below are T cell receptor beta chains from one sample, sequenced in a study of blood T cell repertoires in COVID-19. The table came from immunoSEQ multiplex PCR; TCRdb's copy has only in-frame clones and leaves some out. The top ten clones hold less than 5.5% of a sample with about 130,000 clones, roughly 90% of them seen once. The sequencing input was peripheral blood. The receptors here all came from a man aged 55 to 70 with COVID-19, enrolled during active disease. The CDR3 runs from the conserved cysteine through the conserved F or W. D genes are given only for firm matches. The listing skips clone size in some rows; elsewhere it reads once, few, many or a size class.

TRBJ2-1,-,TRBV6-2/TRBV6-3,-,CASSEQGAGYNEQFF,TGTGCCAGCAGTGAGCAGGGTGCGGGGTACAATGAGCAGTTCTTC
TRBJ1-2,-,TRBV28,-,CASSLIAGGPNYGYTF,TGTGCCAGCAGTTTAATCGCGGGGGGGCCTAACTATGGCTACACCTTC
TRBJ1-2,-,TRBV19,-,CASRRVGEDYGYTF,TGTGCCAGTAGGAGGGTAGGGGAGGACTATGGCTACACCTTC
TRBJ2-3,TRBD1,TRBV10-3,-,CAIGKGDSHTDTQYF,TGTGCCATCGGTAAGGGGGACAGCCACACAGATACGCAGTATTTT
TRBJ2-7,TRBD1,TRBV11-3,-,CASSRTGATYEQYF,TGTGCCAGCAGCCGGACAGGGGCTACATACGAGCAGTACTTC
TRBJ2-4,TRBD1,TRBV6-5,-,CASGTGRSRNIQYF,TGTGCCAGTGGGACAGGGCGGAGTAGGAACATTCAGTACTTC
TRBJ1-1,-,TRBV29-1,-,CSGTDIPNTEAFF,TGCAGCGGGACGGACATCCCGAACACTGAAGCTTTCTTT
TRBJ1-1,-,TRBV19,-,CASSPIGQRNTEAFF,TGTGCCAGTAGTCCTATTGGACAGCGGAACACTGAAGCTTTCTTT
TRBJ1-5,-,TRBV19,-,CASKRGPEPQHF,TGTGCCAGTAAGCGGGGTCCGGAGCCCCAGCATTTT
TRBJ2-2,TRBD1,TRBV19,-,CASRGTGLNTGELFF,TGTGCCAGTAGGGGGACAGGCTTAAACACCGGGGAGCTGTTTTTT
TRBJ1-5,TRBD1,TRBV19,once,CASRDRVNQPQHF,TGTGCCAGTCGGGACAGGGTAAATCAGCCCCAGCATTTT
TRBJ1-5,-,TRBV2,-,CASSTGMGQPQHF,TGTGCCAGCAGTACAGGGATGGGTCAGCCCCAGCATTTT
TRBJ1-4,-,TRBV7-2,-,CASSPVAGATNEKLFF,TGTGCCAGCAGCCCCGTCGCCGGTGCAACTAATGAAAAACTGTTTTTT
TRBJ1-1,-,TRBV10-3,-,CAISESRAEGNTEAFF,TGTGCCATCAGTGAGTCGCGGGCAGAGGGGAACACTGAAGCTTTCTTT
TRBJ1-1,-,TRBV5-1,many,CASSRMDSLNTEAFF,TGCGCCAGCAGCAGAATGGACAGTCTGAACACTGAAGCTTTCTTT
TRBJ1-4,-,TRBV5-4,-,CASSFRGSGKLFF,TGTGCCAGCAGCTTCAGGGGATCCGGAAAACTGTTTTTT
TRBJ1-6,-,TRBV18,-,CASSPNSSGVSPLHF,TGTGCCAGCTCACCAAACAGTTCAGGGGTTTCACCCCTCCACTTT
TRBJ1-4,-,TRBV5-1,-,CASTSMGRGNEKLFF,TGCGCCAGCACCTCTATGGGAAGGGGAAATGAAAAACTGTTTTTT
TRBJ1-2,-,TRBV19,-,CASNGLYGYTF,TGTGCCAGTAATGGACTCTATGGCTACACCTTC
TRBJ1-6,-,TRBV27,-,CASSRTPRSSYNSPLHF,TGTGCCAGCAGTCGGACTCCTAGGAGCTCCTATAATTCACCCCTCCACTTT
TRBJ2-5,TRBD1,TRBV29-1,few,CSVGTGAGWETQYF,TGCAGCGTTGGAACAGGGGCAGGGTGGGAGACCCAGTACTTC
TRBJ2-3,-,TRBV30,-,CAWNPSPADTQYF,TGTGCCTGGAACCCCTCTCCAGCAGATACGCAGTATTTT
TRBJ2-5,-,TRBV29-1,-,CSVEAPAGHGETQYF,TGCAGCGTTGAAGCTCCAGCGGGCCACGGGGAGACCCAGTACTTC
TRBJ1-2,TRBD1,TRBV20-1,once,CSASLQGGNYGYTF,TGCAGTGCTAGTCTCCAGGGGGGTAACTATGGCTACACCTTC
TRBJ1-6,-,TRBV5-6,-,CASSIQGSANSPLHF,TGTGCCAGCAGCATACAGGGATCAGCTAATTCACCCCTCCACTTT